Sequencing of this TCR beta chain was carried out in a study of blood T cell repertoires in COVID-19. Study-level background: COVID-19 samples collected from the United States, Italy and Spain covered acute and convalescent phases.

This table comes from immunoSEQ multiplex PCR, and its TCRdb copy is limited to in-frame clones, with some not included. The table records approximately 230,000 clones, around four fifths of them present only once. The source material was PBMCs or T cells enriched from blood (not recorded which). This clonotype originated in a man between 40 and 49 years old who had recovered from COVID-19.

The CDR3 region has the DNA TGTGCCAGCAGCCGGGACAGGGTGGGAGGCTACACCTTC. Translation gives CASSRDRVGGYTF. This rearrangement joins TRBV5-6 to TRBJ1-2, with 9 bases that match TRBD1. The CDR3 length is 13 residues. V gave up 4 bases and J gave up 8 bases; unmatched junction bases: 6. Germline V gene lookup returns CDR1 SGHDT and CDR2 YYEEEE.